This T cell receptor beta chain was identified in a study of pediatric ulcerative colitis. CDR1 is MDHEN, CDR2 SYDVKM, per germline. Trimming cost V 7 bases and J 9 bases, with 18 bases left between them. This CDR3 has 13 residues. Profiling relied on immunoSEQ multiplex PCR, and the TCRdb table lists in-frame clones only, not all of them. The repertoire holds fewer than 12,000 clones, with 82% as singletons. The rectum was sampled with one to two pinch biopsies at colonoscopy. The chain is built from TRBV28 and TRBJ1-1; D unresolved. This receptor was obtained from a girl aged 10 to 17 who was a control in a study of pediatric ulcerative colitis. The sequenced sample was gut tissue. In DNA, the CDR3 is TGTGCCAGCAACCCCCCCGCAGATAACCAAGCTTTCTTT. Its protein is CASNPPADNQAFF.